Listed below are T cell receptor beta chains from one sample, sequenced in a study of blood T cells in healthy people across ages. TCRdb called the 5' RACE reads again in MiXCR, with one record for every CDR3 protein. The sample holds about 500,000 distinct CDR3 sequences, around 24% seen once. The same specimen was also included in a second study, on T cells of mothers and their children.

Material for sequencing was blood. The source is a boy younger than 18 in good health. The conserved cysteine and the conserved F or W are not part of the CDR3 here. Size is omitted from some rows. Given values are once, few, many or a class for expanded clones.

.,TRBV7-9,ASSLAERGGDNEQF
few,TRBV6-6,ASMTDQPQH
few,TRBV20-1,SARGTEEGMNTEAF
many,TRBV10-3,AIRPGQQETQY
few,TRBV9,ASSVESRNEQF
.,TRBV6-1,ASSRGTDYNPYYGYT
few,TRBV4-1,ASSQSGTGEETQY
.,TRBV10-3,AIRRTLSSTDTQY
many,TRBV28,ASRTGLSSYNSPLH
few,TRBV6-5,ASNGEYYGYT
.,TRBV28,ASSLVGPAGGYEQY
once,TRBV5-1,ASSLNGPAVGETQY
few,TRBV7-9,ASSDSGGDYNEQF
few,TRBV20-1,SATRQRNTGELF
.,TRBV18,ASSAGTGISGGEQY
few,TRBV6-6,ASSPAWGMNTEAF
.,TRBV12-3/TRBV12-4,ASSSRILHGYT
few,TRBV4-2,ASSPFGGSSYEQY
.,TRBV6-2/TRBV6-3,ASSYRAGESHEQY
.,TRBV5-1,ASSSIGLAGVDETQY
once,TRBV19,ASSILEGPSDNSPLH
few,TRBV10-2,ASTREATDTQY
.,TRBV5-6,ASSVDRVTGELF